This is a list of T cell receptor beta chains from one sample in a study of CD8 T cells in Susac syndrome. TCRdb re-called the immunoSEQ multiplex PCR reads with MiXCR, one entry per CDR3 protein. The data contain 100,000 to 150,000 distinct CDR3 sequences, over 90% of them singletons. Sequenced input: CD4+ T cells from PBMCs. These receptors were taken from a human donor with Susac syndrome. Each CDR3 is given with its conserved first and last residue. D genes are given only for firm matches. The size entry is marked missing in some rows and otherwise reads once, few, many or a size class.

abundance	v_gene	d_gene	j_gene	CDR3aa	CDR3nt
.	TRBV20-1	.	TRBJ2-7	CSARHRRDEQYF	TGCAGTGCTAGACACAGGCGGGACGAGCAGTACTTC
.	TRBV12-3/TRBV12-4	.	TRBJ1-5	CASSDNQPQHF	TGTGCCAGCAGTGACAATCAGCCCCAGCATTTT
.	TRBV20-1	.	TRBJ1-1	CSARDWSVGVTEAFF	TGCAGTGCTAGAGATTGGTCGGTCGGGGTAACTGAAGCTTTCTTT
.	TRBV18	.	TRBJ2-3	CASSPWNGVDLPDTQYF	TGTGCCAGCTCACCGTGGAACGGGGTGGATCTTCCAGATACGCAGTATTTT
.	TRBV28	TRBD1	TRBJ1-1	CASRRQGGTEAFF	TGTGCCAGCAGACGACAGGGAGGCACTGAAGCTTTCTTT
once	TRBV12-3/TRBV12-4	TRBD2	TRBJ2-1	CASRRGGLGDEQFF	TGTGCCAGCAGACGGGGGGGGCTTGGGGATGAGCAGTTCTTC
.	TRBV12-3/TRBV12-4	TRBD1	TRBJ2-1	CASRGDRGPYNEQFF	TGTGCCAGCAGGGGGGACAGGGGGCCTTACAATGAGCAGTTCTTC
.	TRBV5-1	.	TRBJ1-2	CASSFPEANYGYTF	TGCGCCAGCAGCTTTCCGGAAGCTAACTATGGCTACACCTTC
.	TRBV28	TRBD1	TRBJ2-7	CASSWDRGDEQYF	TGTGCCAGCAGTTGGGACAGGGGGGACGAGCAGTACTTC
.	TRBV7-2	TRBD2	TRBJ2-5	CASSPPTSGRRETQYF	TGTGCCAGCAGCCCTCCGACTAGCGGGAGAAGGGAGACCCAGTACTTC
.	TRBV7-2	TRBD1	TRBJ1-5	CASSLGQGRNQPQHF	TGTGCCAGCAGCCTCGGACAGGGTCGGAATCAGCCCCAGCATTTT
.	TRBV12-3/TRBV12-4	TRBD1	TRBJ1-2	CASSSHSGGGMFGYTF	TGTGCCAGCAGTTCTCATTCAGGGGGCGGAATGTTTGGCTACACCTTC
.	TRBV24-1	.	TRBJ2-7	CATHTGNSSYEQYF	TGTGCCACTCACACAGGGAACAGCTCCTACGAGCAGTACTTC
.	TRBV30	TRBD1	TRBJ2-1	CAWSPGTVNYNEQFF	TGTGCCTGGAGCCCCGGGACAGTGAACTACAATGAGCAGTTCTTC
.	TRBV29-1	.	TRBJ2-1	CSVERSLGNNEQFF	TGCAGCGTTGAACGCAGCCTGGGGAACAATGAGCAGTTCTTC
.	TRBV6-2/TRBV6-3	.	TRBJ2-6	CASRNQAGANVLTF	TGTGCCAGCAGAAATCAGGCTGGGGCCAACGTCCTGACTTTC
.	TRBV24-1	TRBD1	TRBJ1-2	CATSDSGTGFINYGYTF	TGTGCCACCAGTGATTCCGGGACAGGATTCATTAACTATGGCTACACCTTC
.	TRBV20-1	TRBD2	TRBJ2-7	CSARDASGRMGYEQYF	TGCAGTGCTAGAGATGCTAGCGGGAGGATGGGTTACGAGCAGTACTTC
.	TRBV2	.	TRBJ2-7	CASSEAGSFHEQYF	TGTGCCAGCAGTGAAGCGGGGTCTTTCCACGAGCAGTACTTC
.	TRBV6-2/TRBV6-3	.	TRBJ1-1	CASSPTGLGKRTEAFF	TGTGCCAGCAGTCCAACGGGGTTGGGGAAACGGACTGAAGCTTTCTTT
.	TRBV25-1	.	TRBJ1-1	CASLASRQGMNTEAFF	TGTGCCAGCCTGGCCAGTAGGCAGGGAATGAACACTGAAGCTTTCTTT
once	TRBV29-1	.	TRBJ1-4	CSVCVSVGEKLFF	TGCAGCGTTTGCGTGTCCGTGGGAGAAAAACTGTTTTTT
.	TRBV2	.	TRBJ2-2	CASSERGANTGELFF	TGTGCCAGCAGTGAACGCGGGGCGAACACCGGGGAGCTGTTTTTT
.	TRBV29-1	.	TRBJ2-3	CSVDLRQNDVTQYF	TGCAGCGTTGACCTAAGACAGAACGATGTTACGCAGTATTTT
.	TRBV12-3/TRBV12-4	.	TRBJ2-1	CASSLTAYEQFF	TGTGCCAGCAGTTTAACAGCTTATGAGCAGTTCTTC
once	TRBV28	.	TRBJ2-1	CASSSYFGDASYNEQFF	TGTGCCAGCAGTTCGTATTTCGGGGACGCGTCCTACAATGAGCAGTTCTTC
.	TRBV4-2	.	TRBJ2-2	CASSQAQQGTGELFF	TGTGCCAGCAGCCAAGCCCAACAGGGAACCGGGGAGCTGTTTTTT
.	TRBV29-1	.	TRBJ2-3	CSVESRATGDTQYF	TGCAGCGTTGAAAGCCGGGCCACCGGGGATACGCAGTATTTT
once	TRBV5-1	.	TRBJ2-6	CASSLVVGEGAGANVLTF	TGCGCCAGCAGCTTGGTGGTGGGAGAAGGTGCTGGGGCCAACGTCCTGACTTTC
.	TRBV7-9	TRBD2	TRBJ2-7	CASSPTGALAGGRYF	TGTGCCAGCAGCCCCACCGGGGCCCTAGCGGGAGGGCGGTACTTC
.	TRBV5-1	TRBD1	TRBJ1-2	CASRYDPTGNYGYTF	TGCGCCAGCAGGTATGACCCGACAGGGAACTATGGCTACACCTTC
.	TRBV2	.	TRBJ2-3	CASRTESTDTQYF	TGTGCCAGCAGGACCGAGAGCACAGATACGCAGTATTTT
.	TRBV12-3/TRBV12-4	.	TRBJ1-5	CASSPRDIGYQPQHF	TGTGCCAGCAGTCCCCGGGACATTGGTTATCAGCCCCAGCATTTT
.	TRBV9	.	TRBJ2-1	CASSVGSEQFF	TGTGCCAGCAGCGTAGGGTCCGAGCAGTTCTTC
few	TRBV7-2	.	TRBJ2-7	CASSPSSYEQYF	TGTGCCAGCAGTCCTAGCTCCTACGAGCAGTACTTC
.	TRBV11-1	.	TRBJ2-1	CASSLASSNNEQFF	TGTGCCAGCAGCTTGGCGTCGTCGAACAATGAGCAGTTCTTC
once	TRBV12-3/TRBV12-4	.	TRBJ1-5	CASARGARGNQPQHF	TGTGCCAGCGCCAGAGGGGCTAGGGGCAATCAGCCCCAGCATTTT
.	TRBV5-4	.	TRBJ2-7	CASRLTYPAGSHEQYF	TGTGCCAGCAGGTTGACTTACCCCGCAGGTAGCCACGAGCAGTACTTC
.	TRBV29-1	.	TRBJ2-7	CSVGGRGNYEQYF	TGCAGCGTTGGTGGCAGGGGAAACTACGAGCAGTACTTC
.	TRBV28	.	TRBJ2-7	CASSTPNYPGEQYF	TGTGCCAGCAGTACCCCGAACTATCCGGGGGAGCAGTACTTC
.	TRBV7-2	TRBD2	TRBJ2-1	CASSSGLARSYNEQFF	TGTGCCAGCAGCTCGGGACTAGCGAGATCTTACAATGAGCAGTTCTTC
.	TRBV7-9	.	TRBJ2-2	CASVENTGELFF	TGTGCCAGCGTTGAGAACACCGGGGAGCTGTTTTTT
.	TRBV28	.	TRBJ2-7	CASSQEYEQYF	TGTGCCAGCAGTCAAGAATACGAGCAGTACTTC
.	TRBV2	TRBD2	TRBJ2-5	CASSEGLAGETQYF	TGTGCCAGCAGTGAAGGCCTAGCGGGAGAGACCCAGTACTTC
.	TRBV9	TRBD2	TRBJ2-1	CASSVGRLADNEQFF	TGTGCCAGCAGCGTAGGGAGACTAGCGGACAATGAGCAGTTCTTC
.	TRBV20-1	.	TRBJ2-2	CSARDWGGPNTGELFF	TGCAGTGCTAGAGATTGGGGCGGACCGAACACCGGGGAGCTGTTTTTT
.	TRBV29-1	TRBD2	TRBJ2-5	CSVDTAGVGKTQYF	TGCAGCGTTGATACAGCGGGAGTAGGGAAGACCCAGTACTTC
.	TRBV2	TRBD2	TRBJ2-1	CASSRDPLTSGRAHWNEQFF	TGTGCCAGCAGTAGAGATCCCCTGACTAGCGGGAGGGCCCATTGGAATGAGCAGTTCTTC
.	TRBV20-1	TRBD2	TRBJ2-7	CSATKREGFSYEQYF	TGCAGTGCCACGAAGCGGGAGGGCTTCTCCTACGAGCAGTACTTC
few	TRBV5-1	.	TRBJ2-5	CASSLDRPSPETQYF	TGCGCCAGCAGCTTGGACAGGCCATCCCCAGAGACCCAGTACTTC